This T cell receptor beta chain was retrieved from a study of PD-1 blockade in classical Hodgkin lymphoma. Overall study: Patients in the cohort were put on intravenous nivolumab, 3 mg/kg every 2 weeks. Study outcomes and limitations: Patients starting nivolumab less than 1 year after ASCT had lower diversity and were excluded from later analyses. The drivers behind the repertoire differences, possibly disease activity or prior therapy, remain undefined.

Clones were sequenced by immunoSEQ multiplex PCR, and TCRdb holds only the in-frame ones, with some missing. This table has roughly 70,000 clones, roughly two thirds appearing once. Germline assignment: CDR1 SQVTM and CDR2 ANQGSEA. The CDR3 loop spans 14 amino acids. V lost 4 bases and J 4 bases, leaving 15 bases between the germline ends. This clone was observed a handful of times. Its target is not known. Brentuximab vedotin exposure varied among the patients, all of whom had relapsed after autologous stem cell transplantation. The rearrangement links TRBV29-1 to TRBJ2-3; D may be TRBD1 (6 bases). The sequences come from peripheral blood mononuclear cells (PBMCs), collected before the second cycle of nivolumab. The source of this sequence is a human donor with classical Hodgkin lymphoma. CDR3 sequence (DNA): TGCAGCGTTGCCCCCGGGACATTGCCAGATACGCAGTATTTT. Its protein product is CSVAPGTLPDTQYF.